This TCR beta chain was captured by sequencing in a study of response to subunit inactivated influenza vaccine. Overall study findings and caveats: Seasonal influenza vaccination, on each occasion, was suggested by the authors to recruit few new T cells.

TCRdb re-called the RT-PCR reads with MiXCR, one entry per CDR3 protein. The data contain a few hundred thousand distinct CDR3 sequences, around 15% of them singletons. In its sample, this clonotype was seen many times. Its antigen is unidentified. CDR1 and CDR2 (germline): DFQATT, SNEGSKA (reference sequence). V shed 7 bases and J 6 bases; nucleotides not matched to a gene: 11. The CDR3 spans 14 residues. The chain links TRBV20-1 to TRBJ2-1; 8 bases map to TRBD2. The sequence derives from a man aged 50 to 59 who received an inactivated influenza vaccine. The sequencing here drew on PBMCs from blood, taken roughly 12 days after vaccination. The CDR3 coding sequence is TGCAGTGGTACTCGGGGGGGCCCCCCCAATGAGCAGTTCTTC. Translation: CSGTRGGPPNEQFF.